Listed below are T cell receptor beta chains from one sample, sequenced in a study of STAT5B mutations in CD4+ large granular lymphocyte leukemia. Generated by immunoSEQ multiplex PCR, the TCRdb table keeps only in-frame clones and is missing some. The sample shows about 30,000 clones, 65% to 80% of them seen only once. Material: CD4+ T cells from blood buffy coats. Receptors originate from a human donor in good health. Each CDR3 is given with its conserved first and last residue. A D gene is named only where the DNA matches it firmly. Some rows mark clone size as missing; the rest say once, few, many or name a class of expanded clone.

j_call clone_size v_call d_call cdr3_aa cdr3_nt
TRBJ2-5 once TRBV7-8 . CASSSQETQYF TGTGCCAGCAGCTCCCAAGAGACCCAGTACTTC
TRBJ2-7 . TRBV29-1 . CSVARTNYEQYF TGCAGCGTTGCCAGGACCAACTACGAGCAGTACTTC
TRBJ2-5 . TRBV11-2 TRBD1 CASSLQGAQETQYF TGTGCCAGCAGCTTACAGGGGGCTCAAGAGACCCAGTACTTC
TRBJ2-2 . TRBV5-1 TRBD2 CASSLTSGDNTGELFF TGCGCCAGCAGCTTGACTAGCGGGGACAACACCGGGGAGCTGTTTTTT
TRBJ2-7 . TRBV5-1 TRBD1 CASSLVLDRGEQYF TGCGCCAGCAGCTTGGTACTAGACAGGGGCGAGCAGTACTTC
TRBJ1-4 once TRBV5-4 . CASSLEGLEKLFF TGTGCCAGCAGCTTGGAAGGGTTAGAAAAACTGTTTTTT
TRBJ2-4 . TRBV29-1 TRBD1 CSVGPTGAGIQYF TGCAGCGTTGGCCCCACAGGGGCAGGCATTCAGTACTTC
TRBJ2-1 . TRBV28 . CASSDRGRGTQNYNEQFF TGTGCCAGCAGTGATAGGGGTCGGGGGACTCAGAATTACAATGAGCAGTTCTTC
TRBJ2-1 once TRBV2 TRBD1 CASSEDRAYYNEQFF TGTGCCAGCAGTGAGGACAGGGCATACTACAATGAGCAGTTCTTC
TRBJ2-3 . TRBV11-2 TRBD2 CASSLGTLAGGPSTDTQYF TGTGCCAGCAGCTTAGGAACACTAGCGGGGGGGCCTAGCACAGATACGCAGTATTTT
TRBJ2-2 . TRBV28 . CASSDPRSANTGELFF TGTGCCAGCAGTGACCCCAGGTCGGCGAACACCGGGGAGCTGTTTTTT
TRBJ2-5 . TRBV6-6 . CASSYGASGETQYF TGTGCCAGCAGTTACGGGGCTAGTGGAGAGACCCAGTACTTC
TRBJ2-3 . TRBV4-3 TRBD2 CASSQRLAGGPSTDTQYF TGCGCCAGCAGCCAGAGACTAGCGGGGGGCCCTAGCACAGATACGCAGTATTTT
TRBJ2-2 . TRBV7-2 TRBD2 CASSKLAGTTVTGELFF TGTGCCAGCAGCAAACTAGCGGGGACGACGGTGACCGGGGAGCTGTTTTTT
TRBJ1-2 . TRBV10-3 TRBD1 CATQGAFDYGYTF TGTGCCACCCAGGGGGCGTTTGACTATGGCTACACCTTC
TRBJ2-1 . TRBV6-1 TRBD1 CASSPRDSYNEQFF TGTGCCAGCAGTCCCCGGGACAGTTACAATGAGCAGTTCTTC
TRBJ1-5 . TRBV27 . CASSLSPYSNQPQHF TGTGCCAGCAGTTTATCCCCTTATAGCAATCAGCCCCAGCATTTT
TRBJ1-3 once TRBV5-6 TRBD1 CASSSRGLTSGNTIYF TGTGCCAGCAGCTCCAGGGGGCTTACTTCTGGAAACACCATATATTTT
TRBJ2-7 . TRBV4-1 TRBD1 CASSQTGRGPLDEQYF TGCGCCAGCAGCCAAACCGGCAGGGGGCCTCTTGACGAGCAGTACTTC
TRBJ2-7 . TRBV7-2 . CASSLAPGGRTATYEQYF TGTGCCAGCAGCTTAGCCCCAGGTGGGAGGACAGCTACCTACGAGCAGTACTTC
TRBJ1-4 . TRBV5-1 TRBD1 CASSPARDSTNEKLFF TGCGCCAGCAGCCCCGCAAGGGACAGCACTAATGAAAAACTGTTTTTT
TRBJ1-1 . TRBV29-1 . CSAGEGGSTEAFF TGCAGCGCTGGGGAGGGGGGAAGTACTGAAGCTTTCTTT
TRBJ1-5 . TRBV19 TRBD1 CASSRWTGDNQAQHF TGTGCCAGTAGTAGATGGACAGGCGATAATCAGGCCCAGCATTTT
TRBJ1-1 . TRBV18 TRBD1 CASSPYGQGMNTEAFF TGTGCCAGCTCCCCTTACGGACAGGGCATGAACACTGAAGCTTTCTTT
TRBJ2-1 . TRBV19 . CATAGAQTMEEQFF TGTGCCACCGCGGGGGCCCAGACGATGGAGGAGCAGTTCTTC
TRBJ1-4 . TRBV19 . CASSGIDATNEKLFF TGTGCCAGTAGTGGGATTGATGCAACTAATGAAAAACTGTTTTTT
TRBJ2-1 . TRBV25-1 TRBD1 CASDRGSYNEQFF TGTGCCAGCGACAGGGGGTCCTACAATGAGCAGTTCTTC
TRBJ2-3 . TRBV7-9 TRBD2 CASSVRGEVDTQYF TGTGCCAGCAGCGTCCGGGGGGAGGTGGATACGCAGTATTTT
TRBJ1-1 . TRBV19 TRBD1 CASSSRQGAEAFF TGTGCCAGTAGTTCCCGACAGGGGGCTGAAGCTTTCTTT
TRBJ1-5 . TRBV11-2 . CASSLGGRASNQPQHF TGTGCCAGCAGCTTAGGTGGCAGGGCGAGCAATCAGCCCCAGCATTTT
TRBJ1-3 . TRBV13 TRBD1 CASSHTSGQGAPSGNTIYF TGTGCCAGCAGTCACACCTCAGGACAGGGGGCTCCTTCCGGAAACACCATATATTTT
TRBJ1-2 . TRBV6-5 . CASSYDGNYGYTF TGTGCCAGCAGTTACGACGGAAACTATGGCTACACCTTC
TRBJ1-4 . TRBV12-5 TRBD1 CASAWTGPGEKLFF TGTGCTAGTGCTTGGACAGGGCCAGGAGAAAAACTGTTTTTT